This TCR beta chain was captured by sequencing in a study of shared clonotypes between healthy human individuals. This clone was seen once. Its antigen is currently unknown. Study-wide results and caveats: The study generally estimated greater richness for naive than memory subsets. Sharing of clonotypes among donors was expected to vary with sequencing depth.

Some clones are missing from TCRdb's copy, which holds only in-frame ones; the method was immunoSEQ multiplex PCR. Of around 690,000 clones listed, roughly 91% are singletons. V dropped 3 bases and J dropped 5; count of bases not matched to a gene: 10. This CDR3 is built from 15 residues. The germline gives CDR1 SGDLS, CDR2 YYNGEE. Among the donors, all were Caucasian adults who lived in Nashville, Tennessee. Together with CD45RO+ cells, CCR7-negative CD45RA+ TemRA cells were included in CD8 memory. The sequence derives from a man aged 18-30 years in good health. Some clones in this sample may be carry-over from other donors' samples. Specimen: memory CD8+ T cells from PBMCs. The sample's subset: CD45RO+ cells pooled with CCR7-negative TemRA cells. The V call is TRBV9, the J call TRBJ1-1; TRBD1 matches 7 bases. CDR3: CASSANRQGGTEAFF. The CDR3 bases are TGTGCCAGCAGCGCAAATCGACAGGGAGGGACTGAAGCTTTCTTT.